This T cell receptor (beta chain) comes out of a study of blood T cell repertoires in COVID-19. Study overall: Both acute and convalescent COVID-19 samples were obtained from the United States, Italy and Spain.

V lost 4 bases, J lost 1 base, and 4 bases stayed unmatched. Germline CDR1 and CDR2: SGHTA and FQGNSA. The CDR3 loop spans 15 amino acids. In the study's own analysis: Cell counts per sample came from amplifying reference gene primers. Sequencing was performed with immunoSEQ multiplex PCR; in TCRdb, only in-frame clones are kept and a portion is missing. That table gives V, J and clone size, and the DNA gave D and trimming. The data contain about 35,000 clones, 80% to 90% of them singletons. This clonotype originated in a man older than 75 with active COVID-19. This chain connects TRBV7-2 to TRBJ1-2, with 9 nucleotides matching TRBD1. Sequencing was done on a sample of peripheral blood. The CDR3 spells CASSSPTGGNYGYTF. The CDR3 DNA reads TGTGCCAGCAGCTCCCCGACAGGGGGTAACTATGGCTACACCTTC.